This T cell receptor beta chain was profiled in a study of shared clonotypes between healthy human individuals. V gave up 3 bases and J gave up 2 bases, with 13 bases separating them. The CDR3 covers 15 residues. CDR1 is LNHDA, CDR2 SQIVND, per germline (reference sequence). The study enrolled healthy HIV-negative adults without recent acute infections or vaccinations as donors. Splitting of CD4+ cells produced CD45RA+ naive and CD45RA-negative memory subsets. Study conclusions and caveats: Non-shared clonotypes showed lower generation probabilities than clonotypes common to all four donors.

In regard to this clone: Its antigen is as yet unknown.

Replicate PCRs for sorted subsets used roughly 200 ng DNA; this equaled tens of thousands of T cell genomes. Some clones are missing from TCRdb's copy, which holds only in-frame ones; the method was immunoSEQ multiplex PCR. The sample records some 2 million clones, 95% being singletons. The chain recombines TRBV19 with TRBJ2-5; perhaps TRBD1 as D (6 bases). The sequencing sample was made of naive CD4+ T cells sorted from blood. Subset of the sample: CD45RA+ positively selected. The clonotype originates from a man aged 18 to 35 in good health. In DNA, the CDR3 is TGTGCCAGTAGTATCTCGACAGGAGCACAAGAGACCCAGTACTTC. Its translation: CASSISTGAQETQYF.